Each of the 31 T cell receptor beta chains below was sequenced from the same sample in a study of T cell responses to AZD1222 COVID-19 vaccine. Only in-frame clones appear in the TCRdb table, and some are missing; sequencing was by immunoSEQ multiplex PCR. The data hold 120,000 to 150,000 clones, with roughly nine tenths observed a single time. Sequences were derived from peripheral blood, sampled 28 days after the second AZD1222 dose. Source of these receptors: an adult who received the AZD1222 COVID-19 vaccine.

This chain links TRBV20-1 with TRBJ2-7; D may be TRBD1 or TRBD2 (5 bases each). Looked up from germline, CDR1 is DFQATT and CDR2 is SNEGSKA (reference sequence). Trimming took off 5 bases at V and 3 bases at J, with 8 bases between the two ends. This CDR3 region has 11 residues. For the CDR3, the DNA is TGCAGTGCTGGGACCTACTACGAGCAGTACTTC. Translation: CSAGTYYEQYF.

The J gene is TRBJ1-6, the V gene TRBV28, with D tentatively TRBD1 (5 bases). The CDR3 is 14 residues long. CDR1 is MDHEN and CDR2 is SYDVKM in the germline V gene. V lost 8 bases, J lost 6 bases, and 14 bases lay in between. The CDR3 DNA reads TGTGCCAGCGGATATCAGGGTTTTAATTCACCCCTCCACTTT. Residues: CASGYQGFNSPLHF. Full variable domain (missing parts from reference TRBV28 and TRBJ1-6): DVKVTQSSRYLVKRTGEKVFLECVQDMDHENMFWYRQDPGLGLRLIYFSYDVKMKEKGDIPEGYSVSREKKERFSLILESASTNQTSMYLCASGYQGFNSPLHFGNGTRLTVT.

The chain uses TRBV30 and TRBJ2-1; D tentatively fits TRBD1 or TRBD2 (5 bases each). The germline V and J ends were trimmed by 2 bases and 4 bases, with 12 bases remaining between them. The CDR3 is made up of 14 amino acids. Germline assignment: CDR1 GTSNPN and CDR2 SVGIG (reference sequence). CDR3 loop: CAWSNGDVYNEQFF. The CDR3 bases are TGTGCCTGGAGTAACGGGGACGTGTACAATGAGCAGTTCTTC.

V gene TRBV6-2 or TRBV6-3 combines with J gene TRBJ1-5, with a weak D call TRBD1 (5 bases). Germline V gene lookup returns CDR1 MNHEY and CDR2 SVGEGT. Trimming took 2 bases from V and 4 from J, leaving 9 bases between them. This CDR3 is built from 14 residues. The CDR3 region is CASSYGTENQPQHF. In DNA, the CDR3 is TGTGCCAGCAGTTACGGGACGGAGAATCAGCCCCAGCATTTT.

The chain joins TRBV4-1 to TRBJ1-2; 7 nucleotides line up with TRBD1. With V trimmed by 1 base and J by 0 bases, 2 bases remained unmatched. The CDR3 loop spans 15 amino acids. Germline assignment: CDR1 MGHRA and CDR2 YSYEKL. DNA of the CDR3: TGCGCCAGCAGCCAAGGACAGGGATCTAACTATGGCTACACCTTC. Translating gives CASSQGQGSNYGYTF.

J is TRBJ2-7 and V is TRBV7-8; D may be TRBD2 (6 bases). Between the trimmed V and J ends, which lost 5 bases and 2 bases, there was a span of 16 bases. Germline CDR1 reads SGHVS; CDR2 reads FQNEAQ. This CDR3 has 15 residues. The CDR3 nucleotides read TGTGCCAGCAGCCCAAGGGGACGGGAGCCCTACGAGCAGTACTTC. It yields the protein CASSPRGREPYEQYF.

CDR3 loop: CASSSPWQGYANEKLFF. The CDR3 nucleotides are TGTGCCAGCAGTTCCCCTTGGCAGGGATACGCTAATGAAAAACTGTTTTTT. The rearrangement joins TRBV28 to TRBJ1-4; maybe TRBD1 (5 bases). The ends were cut back, 4 bases at V and 3 bases at J, with 18 bases in the middle. Germline V gene sequence: CDR1 MDHEN, CDR2 SYDVKM. The CDR3 sequence is 17 residues long.

This sequence joins TRBV5-5 and TRBJ2-3; D gene uncertain. CDR3 length: 16 amino acids. V shed 1 base and J shed 0 bases, with 12 bases lying between them. In germline, CDR1 is SGHKS, CDR2 YYEKEE (reference sequence). CDR3 bases: TGTGCCAGCAGCTTGTCCCCTTTACCTAGCACAGATACGCAGTATTTT. Residues: CASSLSPLPSTDTQYF.

The CDR3 spells CASSLGGTSSPLHF. In DNA form, the CDR3 reads TGTGCCAGCAGCTTGGGGGGTACAAGCTCACCCCTCCACTTT. The chain employs TRBV5-4 and TRBJ1-6; D ambiguous. Germline-derived CDR1 and CDR2 are SGHNT and YYREEE (reference sequence). There are 14 residues in the CDR3. Trimming cost V 0 bases and J 10 bases, with 11 bases left between them. Variable domain in full (rest from reference TRBV5-4 and TRBJ1-6): ETGVTQSPTHLIKTRGQQVTLRCSSQSGHNTVSWYQQALGQGPQFIFQYYREEENGRGNFPPRFSGLQFPNYSSELNVNALELDDSALYLCASSLGGTSSPLHFGNGTRLTVT.

The V call is TRBV6-5, the J call TRBJ1-2; the D gene is possibly TRBD1 (6 bases). The CDR3 contains 13 residues. Trimming cost V 6 bases and J 3 bases, with 11 bases left between them. The germline V gene has CDR1 MNHEY and CDR2 SVGAGI. CDR3 DNA: TGTGCCAGCAGGCAGGGGAGCGACTATGGCTACACCTTC. Its protein is CASRQGSDYGYTF.

The V and J genes are TRBV28 and TRBJ1-5, with D hard to call. The CDR3 extends over 11 amino acids. Trimming removed 3 bases from V and 3 bases from J, with 0 bases in between. Germline CDR1 and CDR2: MDHEN and SYDVKM. The CDR3 protein is CASSFNQPQHF. The CDR3 DNA reads as TGTGCCAGCAGTTTCAATCAGCCCCAGCATTTT.

This clone was counted a single time. This chain links TRBV30 with TRBJ1-1; a weak D match, TRBD1 (5 bases). CDR1 is GTSNPN and CDR2 is SVGIG in the germline V gene (reference sequence). Trimming took off 2 bases at V and 1 base at J, with 17 bases between the two ends. This CDR3 region has 16 residues. DNA of the CDR3: TGTGCCTGGAGTCTGGGCCCGGGCAGGGCGAACACTGAAGCTTTCTTT. The encoded protein is CAWSLGPGRANTEAFF.

The chain links TRBV6-5 to TRBJ2-7, with 9 bases fitting TRBD1. V dropped 4 bases and J dropped 6; count of bases not matched to a gene: 10. The CDR3 contains 15 residues. Germline V gene lookup returns CDR1 MNHEY and CDR2 SVGAGI. The CDR3 protein is CASSSRTGDMGEQYF. The CDR3 bases are TGTGCCAGCAGTTCGAGGACAGGGGATATGGGCGAGCAGTACTTC.

The rearrangement joins TRBV7-2 to TRBJ2-1; D unclear. There are 15 residues in the CDR3. Per the germline V gene, CDR1 is SGHTA and CDR2 is FQGNSA. Trimming stripped 5 bases from V and 4 bases from J, with 15 bases between. CDR3: CASSPGQSPYNEQFF. CDR3 nucleotide sequence: TGTGCCAGCAGCCCAGGCCAGAGTCCTTACAATGAGCAGTTCTTC.

This rearrangement joins TRBV19 to TRBJ2-2; D is uncertain. The CDR3 consists of 13 residues. The germline CDR1 and CDR2 sequences are LNHDA and SQIVND (reference sequence). Between the trimmed V and J ends, which lost 8 bases and 0 bases, there was a span of 7 bases. Written as DNA, the CDR3 is TGTGCCAGTTCCGGGTCGAACACCGGGGAGCTGTTTTTT. It yields the protein CASSGSNTGELFF. The full variable domain, its missing parts supplied by reference TRBV19 and TRBJ2-2, is DGGITQSPKYLFRKEGQNVTLSCEQNLNHDAMYWYRQDPGQGLRLIYYSQIVNDFQKGDIAEGYSVSREKKESFPLTVTSAQKNPTAFYLCASSGSNTGELFFGEGSRLTVL.

The chain has TRBV28 and TRBJ2-3; D gene unclear. CDR1 and CDR2 from the germline V gene are MDHEN and SYDVKM. The V gene lost 2 bases and the J gene lost 3 bases, with 6 bases spanning the gap. This CDR3 contains 13 residues. The DNA of the CDR3 is TGTGCCAGCAGTTTACAGGAGACAGATACGCAGTATTTT. It translates to CASSLQETDTQYF.

This clone occurred once. The chain employs TRBV4-1 and TRBJ1-1, with D perhaps TRBD1 (5 bases). The ends were cut back, 6 bases at V and 3 bases at J, with 20 bases in the middle. The CDR3 has 16 residues. The germline gives CDR1 MGHRA, CDR2 YSYEKL. DNA for the CDR3: TGCGCCAGCAGTCCCTCCCCGGCAGGGTCGGACACTGAAGCTTTCTTT. As protein: CASSPSPAGSDTEAFF.

This chain links TRBV9 with TRBJ2-3; D gene uncertain. This CDR3 region has 13 residues. Trimming shortened V by 2 bases and J by 3 bases, and 7 bases separated the two germline ends. Germline CDR1 reads SGDLS; CDR2 reads YYNGEE. The CDR3 region has the DNA TGTGCCAGCAGCGTCCTACGTACAGATACGCAGTATTTT. As protein: CASSVLRTDTQYF.

The V call is TRBV11-3, the J call TRBJ2-3; D uncertain. The CDR3 runs to 14 residues. CDR1 and CDR2 (germline): SGHNT, YENEEA. V was trimmed by 4 bases and J by 0 bases, leaving 8 bases between them. The CDR3 reads CASSSWSSTDTQYF. The CDR3 DNA reads TGTGCCAGCAGCTCCTGGTCCAGCACAGATACGCAGTATTTT.

As concerns this clone: Germline and junction disagree at one end, which may indicate a read error. The CDR3 DNA sequence: TGTGCCAGCAGTTTAGGGGAACGGAATACGCAGTATTTT. This encodes CASSLGERNTQYF. V gene TRBV11-3 combines with J gene TRBJ2-3, with a weak D call TRBD1 (5 bases). The length of the CDR3 is 13 residues. Germline V gives CDR1 SGHNT, CDR2 YENEEA. Based on the CDR3 plus reference TRBV11-3 and TRBJ2-3, the full variable domain is EAGVVQSPRYKIIEKKQPVAFWCNPISGHNTLYWYLQNLGQGPELLIRYENEEAVDDSQLPKDRFSAERLKGVDSTLKIQPAELGDSAVYLCASSLGERNTQYFGPGTRLTVL.

This chain connects TRBV7-8 to TRBJ2-7; 8 nucleotides agree with TRBD2. Germline assignment: CDR1 SGHVS and CDR2 FQNEAQ. V shed 0 bases and J 6 bases; nucleotides not matched to a gene: 4. The CDR3 is 14 residues long. CDR3 coding DNA: TGTGCCAGCAGCTTAGCATCCGGGGGGGTCGAGCAGTACTTC. It codes for CASSLASGGVEQYF.

This rearrangement joins TRBV28 to TRBJ1-5; 10 nucleotides align to TRBD1. This CDR3 spans 16 amino acids. CDR1 MDHEN and CDR2 SYDVKM come from the germline V gene. Trimming removed 2 bases from V and 4 bases from J; junction bases left unmatched: 5. The CDR3 loop is CASSLAGTGDNQPQHF. CDR3 nucleotide sequence: TGTGCCAGCAGTTTAGCCGGGACAGGGGATAATCAGCCCCAGCATTTT.

This rearrangement joins TRBV2 to TRBJ2-1; D possibly uses TRBD1 or TRBD2 (5 bases each). Germline V CDR1 and CDR2: SNHLY, FYNNEI. The CDR3 length is 14 residues. Trimming took off 7 bases at V and 4 bases at J, with 14 bases between the two ends. The CDR3 is CASIGAAGYNEQFF. The CDR3 nucleotides read TGTGCCAGCATCGGGGCCGCTGGATACAATGAGCAGTTCTTC.

V usage is TRBV25-1 and J usage is TRBJ2-5; 9 nucleotides match TRBD1. V trimming: 5 bases; J trimming: 0 bases; junction bases outside the gene matches: 4. This CDR3 is 15 amino acids long. Germline CDR1 reads MGHDK; CDR2 reads SYGVNS. The CDR3 loop reads CASSLTGGYQETQYF. Here the CDR3 DNA reads TGTGCCAGCAGTTTGACAGGGGGGTACCAAGAGACCCAGTACTTC.

The V gene is TRBV5-1, the J gene TRBJ1-1; 8 nucleotides agree with TRBD1. The germline gives CDR1 SGHRS, CDR2 YFSETQ. V gave up 4 bases and J gave up 7 bases; unmatched junction bases: 9. The CDR3 contains 14 residues. The CDR3 sequence: CASSGLATGGEAFF. The CDR3 DNA reads TGCGCCAGCAGCGGACTAGCTACAGGGGGTGAAGCTTTCTTT.

The V call is TRBV6-4, the J call TRBJ2-1; TRBD1 agrees at 7 bases. The germline CDR1 and CDR2 sequences are MRHNA and SNTAGT. The CDR3 has 14 amino acids. After removal of 2 bases from V and 7 bases from J, the junction contained 5 bases not matched to a gene. The CDR3 spells CASSDGDSTNEQFF. CDR3 nucleotide sequence: TGTGCCAGCAGTGACGGGGACAGCACTAATGAGCAGTTCTTC.

J is TRBJ1-1 and V is TRBV11-3; D is uncertain. V lost 4 bases and J lost 1, with 22 bases in between. The germline gives CDR1 SGHNT, CDR2 YENEEA. The CDR3 consists of 18 residues. CDR3 bases: TGTGCCAGCAGCTCCTCCATCCCCCCAAGCACACAGAACACTGAAGCTTTCTTT. This translates into CASSSSIPPSTQNTEAFF.

The table lists this clone with a few counts. The genes are TRBV6-2 or TRBV6-3 and TRBJ1-2, with TRBD1 identical over 7 bases. Trimming removed 5 bases from V and 5 bases from J; junction bases left unmatched: 5. The CDR3 loop spans 13 amino acids. Germline CDR1 MNHEY, CDR2 SVGEGT. The CDR3 nucleotides read TGTGCCAGCAGTACCGGGACAGCTTATGGCTACACCTTC. It encodes CASSTGTAYGYTF.

The J gene is TRBJ1-4, the V gene TRBV4-1; D ambiguous. The germline CDR1 and CDR2 sequences are MGHRA and YSYEKL. Trimming cost V 0 bases and J 0 bases, with 14 bases left between them. The CDR3 consists of 18 residues. This chain's CDR3 is CASSQDRARHPTNEKLFF. Written as DNA, the CDR3 is TGCGCCAGCAGCCAAGACCGCGCCAGACACCCAACTAATGAAAAACTGTTTTTT.

The rearrangement joins TRBV30 to TRBJ1-5, with D perhaps TRBD1 (6 bases). This CDR3 has 13 amino acids. The V and J ends lost 1 base and 4 bases respectively, with 8 bases between them. Germline V gene sequence: CDR1 GTSNPN, CDR2 SVGIG (reference sequence). The DNA for the CDR3 is TGTGCCTGGAGTGGGGACATTAATCAGCCCCAGCATTTT. Translating gives CAWSGDINQPQHF. The variable domain in full, completed from reference TRBV30 and TRBJ1-5, reads SQTIHQWPATLVQPVGSPLSLECTVEGTSNPNLYWYRQAAGRGLQLLFYSVGIGQISSEVPQNLSASRPQDRQFILSSKKLLLSDSGFYLCAWSGDINQPQHFGDGTRLSIL.

The chain has TRBV7-8 and TRBJ2-5; D unclear. This CDR3 is built from 14 residues. V lost 5 bases and J lost 0, with 10 bases in between. Germline V gene lookup returns CDR1 SGHVS and CDR2 FQNEAQ. The CDR3: CASSPLTYQETQYF. The DNA for the CDR3 is TGTGCCAGCAGCCCGTTGACATACCAAGAGACCCAGTACTTC.